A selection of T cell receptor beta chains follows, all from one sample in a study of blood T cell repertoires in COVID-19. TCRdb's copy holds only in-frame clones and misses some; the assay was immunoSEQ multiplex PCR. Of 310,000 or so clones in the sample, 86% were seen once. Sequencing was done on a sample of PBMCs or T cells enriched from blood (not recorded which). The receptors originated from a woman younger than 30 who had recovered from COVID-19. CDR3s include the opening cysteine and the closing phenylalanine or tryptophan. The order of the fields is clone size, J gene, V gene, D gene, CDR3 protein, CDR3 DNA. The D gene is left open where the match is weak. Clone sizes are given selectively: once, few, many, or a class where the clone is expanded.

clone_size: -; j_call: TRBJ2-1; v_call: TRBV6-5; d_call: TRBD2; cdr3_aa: CASHSGRINNEQFF; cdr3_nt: TGTGCCAGCCATAGCGGGAGGATCAACAATGAGCAGTTCTTC
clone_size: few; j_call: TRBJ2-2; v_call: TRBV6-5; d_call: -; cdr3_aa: CASSYSKQNTGELFF; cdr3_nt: TGTGCCAGCAGTTACTCGAAGCAGAACACCGGGGAGCTGTTTTTT
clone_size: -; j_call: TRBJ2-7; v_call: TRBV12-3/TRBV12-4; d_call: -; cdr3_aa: CASSTQGKYEQYF; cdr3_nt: TGTGCCAGCAGTACGCAGGGGAAGTACGAGCAGTACTTC
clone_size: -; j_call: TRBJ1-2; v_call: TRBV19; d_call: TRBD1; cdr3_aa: CASSNYAGTGGDGYTF; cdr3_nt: TGTGCCAGTAGTAATTATGCCGGGACAGGGGGCGATGGCTACACCTTC
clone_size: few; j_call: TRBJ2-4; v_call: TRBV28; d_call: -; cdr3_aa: CASSFSWLTAKNIQYF; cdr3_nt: TGTGCCAGCAGTTTTTCCTGGCTTACCGCCAAAAACATTCAGTACTTC
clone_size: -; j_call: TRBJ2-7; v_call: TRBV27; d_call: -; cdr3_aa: CASSLRAEAYEQYF; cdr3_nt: TGTGCCAGCAGTTTACGCGCAGAGGCCTACGAGCAGTACTTC
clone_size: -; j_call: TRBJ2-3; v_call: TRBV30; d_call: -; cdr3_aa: CVFDRSSSTDTQYF; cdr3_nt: TGTGTCTTTGACAGAAGCTCTAGCACAGATACGCAGTATTTT
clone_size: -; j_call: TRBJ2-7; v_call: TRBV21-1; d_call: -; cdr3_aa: CASSKGSGDYSYEQYF; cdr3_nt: TGTGCCAGCAGCAAAGGGTCGGGGGACTACTCCTACGAGCAGTACTTC
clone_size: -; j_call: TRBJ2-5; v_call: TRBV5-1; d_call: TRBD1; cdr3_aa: CASSLGQGAQETQYF; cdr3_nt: TGCGCCAGCAGCTTGGGACAGGGGGCCCAAGAGACCCAGTACTTC
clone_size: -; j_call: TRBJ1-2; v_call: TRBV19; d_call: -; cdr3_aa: CASSIGGHRGYGYTF; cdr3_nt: TGTGCCAGTAGTATTGGGGGACACCGAGGGTATGGCTACACCTTC
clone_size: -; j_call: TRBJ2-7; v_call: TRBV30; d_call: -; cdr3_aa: CAWSTGSSYEQYF; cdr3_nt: TGTGCCTGGAGTACGGGTAGCTCCTACGAGCAGTACTTC